This is a list of T cell receptor beta chains from one sample in a study of human T cells and chemical hapten exposure. TCRdb redid the calling of the RACE reads with MiXCR, one entry per CDR3 protein. Of 180,000 or so distinct CDR3 sequences detected, about 25% appear once; the ten largest clones hold 2.5%. This specimen consisted of whole blood, obtained in connection with sensitization to the hapten diphenylcyclopropenone (DPC). These receptors all come from a woman aged 40 to 55 with alopecia areata. Some clones in this sample may be carry-over from other donors' samples. Each CDR3 is given without its conserved first and last residue. D genes are given only for firm matches.

CDR3aa: ASGVGLANEQF
j_gene: TRBJ2-1
d_gene: TRBD2
v_gene: TRBV2

CDR3aa: SPLWGDTQY
j_gene: TRBJ2-3
d_gene: .
v_gene: TRBV29-1

CDR3aa: ASSLVGDYNEQF
j_gene: TRBJ2-1
d_gene: .
v_gene: TRBV7-9

CDR3aa: ASSPRGAEAEAF
j_gene: TRBJ1-1
d_gene: .
v_gene: TRBV18

CDR3aa: ASSDGTGGADTQY
j_gene: TRBJ2-3
d_gene: TRBD1
v_gene: TRBV6-4

CDR3aa: SGQGFTGELF
j_gene: TRBJ2-2
d_gene: TRBD1
v_gene: TRBV29-1

CDR3aa: ASRLTTDQPQH
j_gene: TRBJ1-5
d_gene: .
v_gene: TRBV5-1

CDR3aa: ASSFYGLAGL
j_gene: TRBJ2-1
d_gene: TRBD2
v_gene: TRBV7-2

CDR3aa: ASRDGYGTLSYEQY
j_gene: TRBJ2-7
d_gene: .
v_gene: TRBV5-1

CDR3aa: AIRDTNTGELF
j_gene: TRBJ2-2
d_gene: .
v_gene: TRBV24-1

CDR3aa: SAPRRGRDPYEQY
j_gene: TRBJ2-7
d_gene: .
v_gene: TRBV20-1

CDR3aa: ASSLTAGTDTQY
j_gene: TRBJ2-3
d_gene: .
v_gene: TRBV7-3

CDR3aa: ASVTLYNEQF
j_gene: TRBJ2-1
d_gene: .
v_gene: TRBV6-2/TRBV6-3

CDR3aa: ASSVRAGDRGADTQY
j_gene: TRBJ2-3
d_gene: TRBD1
v_gene: TRBV9

CDR3aa: ASSLRRETGELF
j_gene: TRBJ2-2
d_gene: TRBD2
v_gene: TRBV7-9

CDR3aa: ASSYSPGGGLYNEQF
j_gene: TRBJ2-1
d_gene: .
v_gene: TRBV6-2/TRBV6-3

CDR3aa: ASSQDEGEQGVSVEQF
j_gene: TRBJ2-1
d_gene: TRBD1
v_gene: TRBV4-1

CDR3aa: ASSQELASYNEQF
j_gene: TRBJ2-1
d_gene: TRBD2
v_gene: TRBV4-2

CDR3aa: ASSRQDLNTEAF
j_gene: TRBJ1-1
d_gene: .
v_gene: TRBV25-1

CDR3aa: ASSPTRTSGRDTQY
j_gene: TRBJ2-3
d_gene: TRBD2
v_gene: TRBV7-2

CDR3aa: ASSPPGLGELF
j_gene: TRBJ2-2
d_gene: .
v_gene: TRBV27

CDR3aa: ASSPSVGGDYGYT
j_gene: TRBJ1-2
d_gene: .
v_gene: TRBV5-1

CDR3aa: ASSSGSFGNQPQH
j_gene: TRBJ1-5
d_gene: .
v_gene: TRBV7-9

CDR3aa: SVAGQNGYT
j_gene: TRBJ1-2
d_gene: .
v_gene: TRBV29-1

CDR3aa: ASSLASTLNRNEQF
j_gene: TRBJ2-1
d_gene: .
v_gene: TRBV28

CDR3aa: ASSLGEHEQF
j_gene: TRBJ2-1
d_gene: .
v_gene: TRBV28

CDR3aa: ASSPSGHEQF
j_gene: TRBJ2-1
d_gene: TRBD2
v_gene: TRBV6-1

CDR3aa: ASSSPPYEQY
j_gene: TRBJ2-7
d_gene: .
v_gene: TRBV27

CDR3aa: ASSSRPGMSYNEQF
j_gene: TRBJ2-1
d_gene: .
v_gene: TRBV7-3

CDR3aa: SVQRTGNTEAF
j_gene: TRBJ1-1
d_gene: .
v_gene: TRBV29-1

CDR3aa: ASSLNRGRGTEAF
j_gene: TRBJ1-1
d_gene: TRBD1
v_gene: TRBV7-2

CDR3aa: ASSLRLAYEQY
j_gene: TRBJ2-7
d_gene: .
v_gene: TRBV7-2

CDR3aa: ASSSQGGQETQY
j_gene: TRBJ2-5
d_gene: .
v_gene: TRBV12-3/TRBV12-4

CDR3aa: AISESVSYEQY
j_gene: TRBJ2-7
d_gene: .
v_gene: TRBV10-3

CDR3aa: SVPTSWRNSGANVLT
j_gene: TRBJ2-6
d_gene: .
v_gene: TRBV20-1

CDR3aa: ASSPIGGGDNEQF
j_gene: TRBJ2-1
d_gene: .
v_gene: TRBV5-1

CDR3aa: ASSRAGGRSDTQY
j_gene: TRBJ2-3
d_gene: TRBD2
v_gene: TRBV4-1

CDR3aa: SQGDRGYEQY
j_gene: TRBJ2-7
d_gene: TRBD1
v_gene: TRBV20-1

CDR3aa: ASSSPGTPKVYNEQF
j_gene: TRBJ2-1
d_gene: .
v_gene: TRBV28

CDR3aa: ASSSGQTNYGYT
j_gene: TRBJ1-2
d_gene: .
v_gene: TRBV28

CDR3aa: ASSPGLVVGETQY
j_gene: TRBJ2-5
d_gene: .
v_gene: TRBV28

CDR3aa: ASTPVPEAYNEQF
j_gene: TRBJ2-1
d_gene: .
v_gene: TRBV6-4

CDR3aa: ASSLSTGERELF
j_gene: TRBJ2-2
d_gene: TRBD1
v_gene: TRBV28

CDR3aa: SVDPGAGANVLT
j_gene: TRBJ2-6
d_gene: .
v_gene: TRBV29-1

CDR3aa: ASRHSGRASYEQY
j_gene: TRBJ2-7
d_gene: .
v_gene: TRBV12-3/TRBV12-4

CDR3aa: ATSDRPSRSSYNEQF
j_gene: TRBJ2-1
d_gene: .
v_gene: TRBV24-1

CDR3aa: ASSQGMNQPQH
j_gene: TRBJ1-5
d_gene: .
v_gene: TRBV2

CDR3aa: ASSGANTEAF
j_gene: TRBJ1-1
d_gene: .
v_gene: TRBV10-1

CDR3aa: ASSLRQDGYT
j_gene: TRBJ1-2
d_gene: .
v_gene: TRBV7-2

CDR3aa: SAREGGRAYNEQF
j_gene: TRBJ2-1
d_gene: TRBD2
v_gene: TRBV20-1

CDR3aa: SVVSDDYNEQF
j_gene: TRBJ2-1
d_gene: .
v_gene: TRBV29-1

CDR3aa: ASSPPGTGVYTGELF
j_gene: TRBJ2-2
d_gene: TRBD1
v_gene: TRBV18

CDR3aa: ATSESSGPYNEQF
j_gene: TRBJ2-1
d_gene: .
v_gene: TRBV24-1